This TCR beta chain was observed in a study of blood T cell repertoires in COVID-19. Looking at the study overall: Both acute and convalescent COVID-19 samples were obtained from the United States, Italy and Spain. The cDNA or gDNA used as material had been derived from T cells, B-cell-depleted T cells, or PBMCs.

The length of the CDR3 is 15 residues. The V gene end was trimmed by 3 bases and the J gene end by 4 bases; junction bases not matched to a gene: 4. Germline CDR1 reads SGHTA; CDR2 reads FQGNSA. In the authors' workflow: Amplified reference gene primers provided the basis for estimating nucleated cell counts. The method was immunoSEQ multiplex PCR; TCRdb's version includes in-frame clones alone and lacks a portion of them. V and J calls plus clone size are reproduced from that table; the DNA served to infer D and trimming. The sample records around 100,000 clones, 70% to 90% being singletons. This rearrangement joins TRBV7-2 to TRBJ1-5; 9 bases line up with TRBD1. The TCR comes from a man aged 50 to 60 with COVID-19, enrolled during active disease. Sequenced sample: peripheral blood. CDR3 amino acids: CASSLGTGWNQPQHF. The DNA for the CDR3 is TGTGCCAGCAGCTTGGGGACAGGGTGGAATCAGCCCCAGCATTTT.